This T cell receptor (beta chain) was obtained from a study of blood T cells in healthy people across ages. This clonotype turned up a few times. A second PCR, run for about 6 to 11 cycles, used a sample-barcoded 5' primer plus a J-beta primer mix. Each CDR3 protein is one row after TCRdb ran MiXCR on the 5' RACE reads. Among 540,000 or so distinct CDR3 sequences listed, 24% were seen once. Each donor was a healthy Caucasian individual from Russia, aged about 6 to 95. For every donor, a draw yielded roughly 10 milliliters of peripheral blood. Germline V CDR1 and CDR2: MNHEY, SMNVEV (reference sequence). CDR3 length: 15 residues. The V end lost 0 bases, the J end lost 1 base, and 9 bases lay between the germline ends. The same sample was also studied in work on T cells of mothers and their children.

The receptor was isolated from a boy younger than 18 in good health. The chain recombines TRBV27 with TRBJ1-1; D is possibly TRBD1 (5 bases). The specimen sequenced was blood. The DNA of the CDR3 is TGTGCCAGCAGTTTATCGGGGGGGACGAACACTGAAGCTTTCTTT. This codes for CASSLSGGTNTEAFF.